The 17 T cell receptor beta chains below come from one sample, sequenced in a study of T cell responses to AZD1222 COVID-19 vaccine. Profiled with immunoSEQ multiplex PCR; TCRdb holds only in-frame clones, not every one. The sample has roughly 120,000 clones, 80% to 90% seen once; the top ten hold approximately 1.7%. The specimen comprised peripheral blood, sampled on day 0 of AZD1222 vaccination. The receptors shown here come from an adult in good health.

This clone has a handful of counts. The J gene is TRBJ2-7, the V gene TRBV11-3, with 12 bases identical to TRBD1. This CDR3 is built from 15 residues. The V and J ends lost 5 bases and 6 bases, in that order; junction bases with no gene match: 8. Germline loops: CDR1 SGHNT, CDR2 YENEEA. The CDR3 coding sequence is TGTGCCAGCAGCGATTGGGGACAGGGGGCAGCCGAGCAGTACTTC. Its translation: CASSDWGQGAAEQYF.

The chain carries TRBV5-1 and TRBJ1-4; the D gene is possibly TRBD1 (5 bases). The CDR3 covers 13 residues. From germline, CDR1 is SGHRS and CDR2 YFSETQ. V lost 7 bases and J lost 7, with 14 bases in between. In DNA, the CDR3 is TGCGCCAGCGGTTCAGGGTGGGGTGAAAAACTGTTTTTT. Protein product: CASGSGWGEKLFF.

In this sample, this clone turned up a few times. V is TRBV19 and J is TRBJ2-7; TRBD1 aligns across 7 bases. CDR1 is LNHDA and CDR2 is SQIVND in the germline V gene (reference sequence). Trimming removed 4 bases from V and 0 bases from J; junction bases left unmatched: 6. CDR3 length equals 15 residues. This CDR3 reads CASSKRTGYSYEQYF. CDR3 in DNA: TGTGCCAGTAGTAAAAGGACAGGTTACTCCTACGAGCAGTACTTC.

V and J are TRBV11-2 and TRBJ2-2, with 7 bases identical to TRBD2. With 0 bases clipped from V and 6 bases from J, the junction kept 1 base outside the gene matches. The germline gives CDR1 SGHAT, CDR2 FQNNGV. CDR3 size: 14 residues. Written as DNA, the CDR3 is TGTGCCAGCAGCTTAGATCGGGGGGCCGGGGAGCTGTTTTTT. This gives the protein CASSLDRGAGELFF.

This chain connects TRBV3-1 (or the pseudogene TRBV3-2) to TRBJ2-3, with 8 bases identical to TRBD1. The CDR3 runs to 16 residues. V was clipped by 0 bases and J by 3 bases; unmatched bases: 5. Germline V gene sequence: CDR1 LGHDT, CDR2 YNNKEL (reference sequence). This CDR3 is CASSQDPRTGTDTQYF. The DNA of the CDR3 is TGTGCCAGCAGCCAAGACCCCCGGACAGGGACAGATACGCAGTATTTT.

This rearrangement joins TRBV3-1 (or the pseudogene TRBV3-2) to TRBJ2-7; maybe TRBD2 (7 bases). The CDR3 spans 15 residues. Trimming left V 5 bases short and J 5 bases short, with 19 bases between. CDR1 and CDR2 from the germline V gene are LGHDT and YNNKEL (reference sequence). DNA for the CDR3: TGTGCCAGCAGCAACAATTTCGGGGGGCCTGACGAGCAGTACTTC. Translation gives CASSNNFGGPDEQYF.

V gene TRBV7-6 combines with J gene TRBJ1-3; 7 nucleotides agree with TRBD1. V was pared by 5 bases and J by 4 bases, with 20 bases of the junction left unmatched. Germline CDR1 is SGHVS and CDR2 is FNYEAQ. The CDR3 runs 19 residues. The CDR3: CASSPFAQGTLASGNTIYF. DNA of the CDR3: TGTGCCAGCAGCCCTTTCGCACAGGGGACCTTAGCTTCCGGAAACACCATATATTTT.

In DNA form, the CDR3 reads TGTGCCAGCAGCAAAAGGGCTAGCTGGGAGACCCAGTACTTC. It encodes CASSKRASWETQYF. This chain connects TRBV21-1 to TRBJ2-5; the table's D call, TRBD2, was not checked against the DNA. TRBV21-1 is a pseudogene locus. The CDR3 is 14 residues long.

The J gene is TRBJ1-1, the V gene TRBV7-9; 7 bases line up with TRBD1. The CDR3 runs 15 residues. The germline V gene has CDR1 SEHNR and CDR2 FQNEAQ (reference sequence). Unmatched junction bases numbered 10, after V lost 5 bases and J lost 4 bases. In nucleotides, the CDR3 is TGTGCCAGCAGCCCTACAGGGGCGCGCGTCACTGAAGCTTTCTTT. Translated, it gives CASSPTGARVTEAFF.

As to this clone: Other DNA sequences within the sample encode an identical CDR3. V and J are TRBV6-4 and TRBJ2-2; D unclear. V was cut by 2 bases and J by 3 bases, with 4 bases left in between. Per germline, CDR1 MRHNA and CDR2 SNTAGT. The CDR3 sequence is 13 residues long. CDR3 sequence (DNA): TGTGCCAGCAGTGACCGGGACACCGGGGAGCTGTTTTTT. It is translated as CASSDRDTGELFF.

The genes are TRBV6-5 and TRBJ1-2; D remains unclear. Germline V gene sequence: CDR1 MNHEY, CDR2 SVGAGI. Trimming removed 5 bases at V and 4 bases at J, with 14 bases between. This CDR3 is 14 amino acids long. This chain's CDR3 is CASSPQQLAYGYTF. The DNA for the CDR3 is TGTGCCAGCAGTCCACAGCAGCTGGCCTATGGCTACACCTTC.

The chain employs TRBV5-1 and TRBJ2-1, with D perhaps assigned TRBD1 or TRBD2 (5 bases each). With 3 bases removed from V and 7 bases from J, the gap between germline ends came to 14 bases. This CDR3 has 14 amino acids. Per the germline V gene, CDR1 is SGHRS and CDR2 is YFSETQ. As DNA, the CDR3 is TGCGCCAGCAGCTCCCGGGACCAAGTGAATGAGCAGTTCTTC. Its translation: CASSSRDQVNEQFF.

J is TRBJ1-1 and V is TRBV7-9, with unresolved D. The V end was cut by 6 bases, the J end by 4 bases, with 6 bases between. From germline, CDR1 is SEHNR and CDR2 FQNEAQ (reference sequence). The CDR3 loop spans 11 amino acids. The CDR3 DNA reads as TGTGCCAGCAGGTCCGTCACTGAAGCTTTCTTT. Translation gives CASRSVTEAFF.

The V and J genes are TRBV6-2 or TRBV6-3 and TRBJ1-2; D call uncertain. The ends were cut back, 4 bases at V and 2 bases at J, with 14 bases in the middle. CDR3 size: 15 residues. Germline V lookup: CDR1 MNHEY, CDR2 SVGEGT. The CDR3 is CASSSLNRSNYGYTF. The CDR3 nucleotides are TGTGCCAGCAGTTCTCTTAACAGATCGAACTATGGCTACACCTTC.

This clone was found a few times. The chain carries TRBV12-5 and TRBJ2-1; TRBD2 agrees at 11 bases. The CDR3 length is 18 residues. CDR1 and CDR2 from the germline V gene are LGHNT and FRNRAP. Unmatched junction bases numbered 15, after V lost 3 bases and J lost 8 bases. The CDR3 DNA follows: TGTGCTAGTGGTTTACGGCTAGCGGGGGGAGGCTTCTTCCATGAGCAGTTCTTC. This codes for CASGLRLAGGGFFHEQFF.

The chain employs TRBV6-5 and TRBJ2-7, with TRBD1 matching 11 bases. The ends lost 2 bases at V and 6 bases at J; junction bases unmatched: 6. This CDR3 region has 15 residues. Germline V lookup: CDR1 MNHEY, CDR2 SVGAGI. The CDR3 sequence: CASSYGGTGGREQYF. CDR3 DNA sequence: TGTGCCAGCAGTTACGGCGGGACAGGGGGACGCGAGCAGTACTTC.

The CDR3 region is CASSIGTSGSWGPSYEQYF. The DNA of the CDR3 is TGTGCCAGCAGCATAGGGACTAGCGGGAGCTGGGGGCCCTCCTACGAGCAGTACTTC. The chain employs TRBV5-4 and TRBJ2-7, with 14 bases that match TRBD2. Germline V CDR1 and CDR2: SGHNT, YYREEE (reference sequence). J was trimmed by 0 bases and V by 4 bases; bases with no gene match: 12. The CDR3 is 19 residues long.